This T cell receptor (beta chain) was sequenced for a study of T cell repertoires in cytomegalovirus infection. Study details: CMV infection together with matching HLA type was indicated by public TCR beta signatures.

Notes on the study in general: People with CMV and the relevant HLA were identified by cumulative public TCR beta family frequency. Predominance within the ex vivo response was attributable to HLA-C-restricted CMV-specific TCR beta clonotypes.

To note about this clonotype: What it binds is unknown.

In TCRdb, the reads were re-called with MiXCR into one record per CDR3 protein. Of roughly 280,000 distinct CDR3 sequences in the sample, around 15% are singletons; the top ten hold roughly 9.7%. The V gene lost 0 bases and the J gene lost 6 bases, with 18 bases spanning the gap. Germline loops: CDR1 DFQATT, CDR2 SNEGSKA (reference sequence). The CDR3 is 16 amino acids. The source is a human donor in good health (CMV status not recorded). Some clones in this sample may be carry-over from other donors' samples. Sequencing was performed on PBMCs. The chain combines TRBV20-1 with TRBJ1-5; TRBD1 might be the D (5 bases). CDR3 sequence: CSARDLEGAMGQPQHF. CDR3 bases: TGCAGTGCTAGAGATCTCGAAGGGGCGATGGGTCAGCCCCAGCATTTT.